This is a list of T cell receptor beta chains from one sample in a study of T cell changes during pregnancy in multiple sclerosis. The repertoire was sequenced with immunoSEQ multiplex PCR; TCRdb's copy has only in-frame clones and lacks some. Among tens of thousands of clones listed, approximately 92% were seen once. Source: peripheral blood, taken in the first trimester of pregnancy. Every receptor here comes from a female donor with multiple sclerosis, enrolled in a pregnancy study. Each CDR3 is given with its conserved first and last residue. D genes are given only for firm matches. Size is omitted from some rows. Given values are once, few, many or a class for expanded clones.

d_call,v_call,j_call,clone_size,cdr3_aa,cdr3_nt
TRBD1,TRBV18,TRBJ1-2,NA,CASSPQGAGYSYGYTF,TGTGCCAGCTCACCGCAGGGGGCCGGCTACTCCTATGGCTACACCTTC
NA,TRBV5-4,TRBJ2-3,NA,CASSRVADTQYF,TGTGCCAGCAGTAGAGTCGCAGATACGCAGTATTTT
TRBD1,TRBV29-1,TRBJ2-5,once,CSVGGTGEETQYF,TGCAGCGTTGGGGGGACAGGTGAAGAGACCCAGTACTTC
TRBD1,TRBV5-1,TRBJ1-1,NA,CASSGEGANTEAFF,TGCGCCAGCAGCGGAGAGGGGGCAAACACTGAAGCTTTCTTT
TRBD2,TRBV5-8,TRBJ2-3,NA,CASSRGEGTDTQYF,TGTGCCAGCAGCCGGGGGGAGGGCACAGATACGCAGTATTTT
NA,TRBV6-5,TRBJ2-2,NA,CASSYGRSQGGELFF,TGTGCCAGCAGTTATGGCCGTTCACAGGGCGGGGAGCTGTTTTTT
TRBD2,TRBV19,TRBJ2-7,NA,CASSILRGLAGYEQYF,TGTGCCAGTAGTATCCTGAGGGGACTAGCGGGGTACGAGCAGTACTTC
NA,TRBV6-5,TRBJ2-7,NA,CASSTGRSLYEQYF,TGTGCCAGCAGTACAGGAAGGAGCCTCTACGAGCAGTACTTC
TRBD1,TRBV9,TRBJ2-5,NA,CASSARQGYQETQYF,TGTGCCAGCAGCGCCCGACAGGGGTACCAAGAGACCCAGTACTTC
TRBD1,TRBV7-9,TRBJ2-4,NA,CASSLRTGYDIQYF,TGTGCCAGCAGCTTGCGGACAGGGTATGACATTCAGTACTTC
TRBD2,TRBV9,TRBJ2-1,NA,CASSVEGSGNNEQFF,TGTGCCAGCAGCGTAGAGGGTAGCGGGAACAATGAGCAGTTCTTC
NA,TRBV10-3,TRBJ2-5,NA,CAISATGIETQYF,TGTGCCATCAGTGCTACAGGGATCGAGACCCAGTACTTC
NA,TRBV11-2,TRBJ2-3,once,CASSSLWSSTDTQYF,TGTGCCAGCAGCAGCCTTTGGTCTAGCACAGATACGCAGTATTTT
NA,TRBV7-9,TRBJ1-2,once,CASLNKVFGANYGYTF,TGTGCCAGCTTGAATAAGGTTTTCGGGGCTAACTATGGCTACACCTTC
TRBD2,TRBV5-1,TRBJ2-1,NA,CASSLGGSGGQGQFF,TGCGCCAGCAGCTTGGGCGGTAGCGGGGGGCAGGGGCAGTTCTTC
NA,TRBV29-1,TRBJ2-7,NA,CSAIDSNSYEQYF,TGCAGCGCCATCGACAGCAACTCCTACGAGCAGTACTTC
TRBD2,TRBV27,TRBJ2-1,NA,CASSRQPLAGIEQFF,TGTGCCAGCAGCCGACAGCCACTAGCGGGCATTGAGCAGTTCTTC
TRBD1,TRBV7-8,TRBJ1-1,NA,CASSNNPNYSQGRRTEAFF,TGTGCCAGCAGCAACAATCCCAATTATTCACAGGGGAGGCGCACTGAAGCTTTCTTT
TRBD2,TRBV7-9,TRBJ2-2,NA,CASSFASGLAGGRTGELFF,TGTGCCAGCAGCTTCGCCTCAGGACTAGCGGGAGGGCGGACCGGGGAGCTGTTTTTT
TRBD1,TRBV4-3,TRBJ2-7,NA,CASSGDRVSYEQYF,TGCGCCAGCAGCGGGGACAGGGTAAGCTACGAGCAGTACTTC
NA,TRBV7-7,TRBJ2-3,NA,CASSLLQTTDTQYF,TGTGCTAGCAGCTTATTACAGACCACAGATACGCAGTATTTT
NA,TRBV27,TRBJ2-1,NA,CASSSLSSYNEQFF,TGTGCCAGCAGCTCCCTGAGCTCCTACAATGAGCAGTTCTTC
TRBD2,TRBV30,TRBJ2-7,NA,CAWNQNSGSLEQYF,TGTGCCTGGAACCAGAATAGCGGGAGTCTCGAGCAGTACTTC
TRBD1,TRBV6-1,TRBJ1-1,NA,CASSETGTTEAFF,TGTGCCAGCAGTGAGACAGGGACCACGGAAGCTTTCTTT